These 32 T cell receptor beta chains originate from one sample sequenced in a study of blood T cell repertoires in COVID-19. Repertoires were generated with immunoSEQ multiplex PCR, while TCRdb's copy carries only in-frame clones and drops some. The table shows about 100,000 clones, with around nine tenths occurring only once. Sequenced sample: peripheral blood. The receptors originated from a human donor in a cohort sampled during active COVID-19.

J is TRBJ2-7 and V is TRBV19, with D maybe TRBD2 (5 bases). CDR1 is LNHDA and CDR2 is SQIVND in the germline V gene (reference sequence). This CDR3 region has 13 residues. V was trimmed by 3 bases and J by 10 bases, leaving 16 bases between them. CDR3 in amino acids: CASSIRDQRLQYF. In DNA form, the CDR3 reads TGTGCCAGTAGTATCCGGGATCAAAGGCTTCAGTACTTC. The variable domain in full, with the rest retrieved from reference TRBV19 and TRBJ2-7, is DGGITQSPKYLFRKEGQNVTLSCEQNLNHDAMYWYRQDPGQGLRLIYYSQIVNDFQKGDIAEGYSVSREKKESFPLTVTSAQKNPTAFYLCASSIRDQRLQYFGPGTRLTVT.

The chain recombines TRBV28 with TRBJ2-1, with TRBD2 identical over 7 bases. The CDR3 consists of 13 residues. The germline V gene has CDR1 MDHEN and CDR2 SYDVKM. The V and J ends lost 10 bases and 3 bases, in that order; junction bases with no gene match: 6. The CDR3 is CATKRGGYNEQFF. The CDR3 DNA sequence: TGTGCCACCAAGCGGGGCGGCTACAATGAGCAGTTCTTC.

The V and J genes are TRBV4-1 and TRBJ2-1; tentatively, D is TRBD2 (5 bases). The length of the CDR3 is 17 residues. Between the trimmed V and J ends, which lost 0 bases and 2 bases, there was a span of 14 bases. Germline CDR1 reads MGHRA; CDR2 reads YSYEKL. The CDR3 coding sequence is TGCGCCAGCAGCCAAGATCTCGGGGATCCGGCCTACAATGAGCAGTTCTTC. This encodes CASSQDLGDPAYNEQFF.

V usage is TRBV19 and J usage is TRBJ2-7, with 8 bases lining up with TRBD2. The CDR3 has 13 residues. Per the germline V gene, CDR1 is LNHDA and CDR2 is SQIVND (reference sequence). V shed 3 bases and J 3 bases; nucleotides not matched to a gene: 1. The CDR3 nucleotides are TGTGCCAGTAGTATCACTAGCGGCTACGAGCAGTACTTC. Its translation: CASSITSGYEQYF.

This chain links TRBV7-2 with TRBJ1-3, with 7 nucleotides matching TRBD1. Trimming cost V 5 bases and J 2 bases; bases outside gene matches: 6. The CDR3 contains 15 residues. Germline CDR1 and CDR2: SGHTA and FQGNSA. As DNA, the CDR3 is TGTGCCAGCAGCGCAGGGGGTTCGGCTGGAAACACCATATATTTT. It translates to CASSAGGSAGNTIYF.

V usage is TRBV19 and J usage is TRBJ2-7, with a tentative D call TRBD1 (6 bases). Per the germline V gene, CDR1 is LNHDA and CDR2 is SQIVND (reference sequence). Trimming shortened V by 7 bases and J by 1 base, and 14 bases separated the two germline ends. The CDR3 loop spans 14 amino acids. CDR3: CASMQTGSSYEQYF. CDR3 coding DNA: TGTGCCAGTATGCAGACAGGTTCATCCTACGAGCAGTACTTC.

The rearrangement joins TRBV19 to TRBJ2-7; 8 nucleotides agree with TRBD1. V lost 6 bases and J lost 5; bases outside the gene matches: 6. Germline V gene lookup returns CDR1 LNHDA and CDR2 SQIVND (reference sequence). CDR3 length: 13 residues. CDR3: CASRQTGDDEQYF. CDR3 nucleotides: TGTGCCAGTAGACAGACAGGGGACGACGAGCAGTACTTC.

The chain uses TRBV30 and TRBJ2-7; 8 bases align to TRBD2. There are 14 residues in the CDR3. V dropped 1 base and J dropped 2; count of bases not matched to a gene: 4. Germline V gene sequence: CDR1 GTSNPN, CDR2 SVGIG (reference sequence). The chain's CDR3 is CAWSATSGPYEQYF. In DNA, the CDR3 is TGTGCCTGGAGTGCCACTAGCGGCCCCTACGAGCAGTACTTC.

This rearrangement joins TRBV7-9 to TRBJ2-2; D ambiguous. The CDR3 is 12 amino acids. Trimming removed 2 bases at V and 6 bases at J, with 4 bases between. Germline V gives CDR1 SEHNR, CDR2 FQNEAQ (reference sequence). This chain's CDR3 is CASSLSAGELFF. DNA for the CDR3: TGTGCCAGCAGCTTATCCGCCGGGGAGCTGTTTTTT.

In this sample, this clone turned up a few times. V and J are TRBV7-5 and TRBJ1-2; the table's D call of TRBD1 was not tested on the DNA. TRBV7-5 is a listed pseudogene. This CDR3 is built from 14 residues. CDR3 protein: CARSLVGQGYGYTF. The CDR3 coding sequence is TGTGCCAGAAGCTTAGTCGGGCAGGGCTATGGCTACACCTTC.

The gene calls are TRBV4-2 and TRBJ1-5; D ambiguous. Germline V lookup: CDR1 LGHNA, CDR2 YNFKEQ. The germline V and J ends were trimmed by 1 base and 5 bases, with 6 bases remaining between them. The CDR3 is 13 residues long. The CDR3 loop is CASSQASDQPQHF. The CDR3 DNA is TGTGCCAGCAGCCAAGCCTCAGATCAGCCCCAGCATTTT.

The chain couples TRBV15 to TRBJ1-5; D gene uncertain. V dropped 6 bases and J dropped 9 bases, with 15 bases sitting between them. The CDR3 sequence is 13 residues long. CDR1 is LNHNV, CDR2 YYDKDF, per germline (reference sequence). The CDR3 nucleotides read TGTGCCACCAGTCAGGCATTCGGGGTGCCCCAGCATTTT. Residues: CATSQAFGVPQHF. Combining the CDR3 with reference TRBV15 and TRBJ1-5 gives the whole variable domain DAMVIQNPRYQVTQFGKPVTLSCSQTLNHNVMYWYQQKSSQAPKLLFHYYDKDFNNEADTPDNFQSRRPNTSFCFLDIRSPGLGDTAMYLCATSQAFGVPQHFGDGTRLSIL.

This clone was counted only a few times. The genes are TRBV7-3 and TRBJ2-7, with D possibly TRBD1 on 5 matching bases. Trimming shortened V by 1 base and J by 3 bases, and 7 bases separated the two germline ends. The CDR3 consists of 13 residues. Germline assignment: CDR1 SGHTA and CDR2 FQGTGA. The CDR3 region is CASSLSRVYEQYF. The CDR3 DNA sequence: TGTGCCAGCAGCTTAAGCAGGGTCTACGAGCAGTACTTC.

The chain recombines TRBV13 with TRBJ2-7, with 12 bases identical to TRBD2. The trim removed 5 bases at V and 3 bases at J, leaving 5 bases unmatched. The CDR3 runs to 15 residues. Germline CDR1 PRHDT, CDR2 FYEKMQ (reference sequence). The CDR3 region is CASSLQLAGGYEQYF. CDR3 coding DNA: TGTGCCAGCAGCCTACAACTAGCGGGAGGCTACGAGCAGTACTTC.

The J gene is TRBJ2-7, the V gene TRBV11-2; TRBD2 matches 13 bases. This CDR3 has 15 residues. Unmatched junction bases numbered 1, after V lost 2 bases and J lost 3 bases. The germline CDR1 and CDR2 sequences are SGHAT and FQNNGV. Here the CDR3 reads CASSLTSGGGYEQYF. The CDR3 nucleotides read TGTGCCAGCAGCTTAACTAGCGGGGGGGGCTACGAGCAGTACTTC.

The sample holds one count of this clone. This chain connects TRBV7-8 to TRBJ1-1; D is unresolved. CDR3 size: 15 residues. Between the trimmed V and J ends, which lost 1 base and 4 bases, there was a span of 13 bases. CDR1 and CDR2 from the germline V gene are SGHVS and FQNEAQ. Here the CDR3 DNA reads TGTGCCAGCAGCTTAGTCCCCGGAGGGAGCACTGAAGCTTTCTTT. Protein product: CASSLVPGGSTEAFF.

The rearrangement links TRBV6-2 or TRBV6-3 to TRBJ2-7; the match to TRBD2 covers 10 bases. Germline V gene data show CDR1 as MNHEY and CDR2 as SVGEGT. The CDR3 sequence is 13 residues long. V shed 6 bases, J shed 5 bases, and the junction held 4 bases outside the gene matches. CDR3 in amino acids: CASSPSGSHEQYF. CDR3 sequence (DNA): TGTGCCAGCAGCCCTAGCGGGAGCCACGAGCAGTACTTC.

The V gene is TRBV4-1, the J gene TRBJ1-4; TRBD1 aligns across 8 bases. Germline V CDR1 and CDR2: MGHRA, YSYEKL. The CDR3 length is 18 residues. Trimming cost V 4 bases and J 2 bases; bases outside gene matches: 12. The CDR3 here is CASSRATGAGITNEKLFF. The CDR3 coding sequence is TGCGCCAGCAGCCGAGCGACAGGGGCAGGAATTACTAATGAAAAACTGTTTTTT.

The chain joins TRBV18 to TRBJ2-1; 9 positions agree with TRBD2. V gave up 0 bases and J gave up 6 bases; unmatched junction bases: 9. This CDR3 spans 17 amino acids. CDR1 KGHSH and CDR2 LQKENI come from the germline V gene. The CDR3 loop reads CASSPPIASGIGNEQFF. The CDR3 region has the DNA TGTGCCAGCTCACCACCGATCGCTAGCGGGATCGGCAATGAGCAGTTCTTC.

This rearrangement joins TRBV10-2 to TRBJ1-4; TRBD1 aligns across 9 bases. This CDR3 has 15 residues. The germline gives CDR1 WSHSY, CDR2 SAAADI. V lost 6 bases and J lost 1; bases outside the gene matches: 3. The CDR3 DNA follows: TGCGCCAGCAGCCCGACAGGGGGAACTAATGAAAAACTGTTTTTT. Translation gives CASSPTGGTNEKLFF.

The chain recombines TRBV5-4 with TRBJ2-1, with D perhaps matching TRBD2 (5 bases). Germline V gene data show CDR1 as SGHNT and CDR2 as YYREEE (reference sequence). V lost 2 bases and J 6 bases, leaving 15 bases between the germline ends. CDR3 length: 15 residues. CDR3 in DNA: TGTGCCAGCAGCTTCATGGGGTTGAGGGTCAATGAGCAGTTCTTC. Protein sequence: CASSFMGLRVNEQFF.

The V and J genes are TRBV25-1 and TRBJ2-3, with TRBD2 matching 14 bases. The CDR3 is 15 amino acids. V shed 8 bases and J 2 bases; nucleotides not matched to a gene: 3. Germline lookup yields CDR1 MGHDK and CDR2 SYGVNS. CDR3 nucleotide sequence: TGTGCCAGCGGGACTAGCGGGGGCCCCACAGATACGCAGTATTTT. Amino acids: CASGTSGGPTDTQYF.

The rearrangement joins TRBV27 to TRBJ2-1, with 7 bases matching TRBD1. The V and J ends lost 8 bases and 0 bases, in that order; junction bases with no gene match: 10. Germline V gene sequence: CDR1 MNHEY, CDR2 SMNVEV (reference sequence). The CDR3 runs to 16 residues. CDR3 bases: TGTGCCAGCCATTCCTTGGGACAGAGCTCCTACAATGAGCAGTTCTTC. Translated: CASHSLGQSSYNEQFF.

The J gene is TRBJ1-1, the V gene TRBV5-1, with D perhaps TRBD1 (6 bases). V shed 0 bases and J shed 7 bases, with 13 bases lying between them. Germline values: CDR1 SGHRS, CDR2 YFSETQ. The CDR3 spans 14 residues. The CDR3 loop reads CASSLGDIGLEAFF. Written as DNA, the CDR3 is TGCGCCAGCAGCTTGGGGGACATCGGCCTTGAAGCTTTCTTT.

The chain couples TRBV28 to TRBJ2-7; TRBD2 aligns across 16 bases. The CDR3 spans 16 residues. Losses at the gene ends were 6 bases for V and 5 bases for J; bases not matched to a gene: 7. Per germline, CDR1 MDHEN and CDR2 SYDVKM. Here the CDR3 reads CASRGTSGREANEQYF. In nucleotides, the CDR3 is TGTGCCAGCAGAGGGACTAGCGGGAGGGAGGCTAACGAGCAGTACTTC.

The chain joins TRBV6-1 to TRBJ2-2, with a tentative D call TRBD2 (7 bases). The CDR3 loop spans 16 amino acids. The ends were cut back, 3 bases at V and 6 bases at J, with 17 bases in the middle. CDR1 is MNHNS, CDR2 SASEGT, per germline. CDR3 region: CASSEVGGQVAGELFF. The CDR3 bases are TGTGCCAGCAGTGAGGTCGGGGGGCAGGTCGCCGGGGAGCTGTTTTTT.

The gene calls are TRBV19 and TRBJ2-5; D unclear. The CDR3 is 13 residues long. Germline V gene sequence: CDR1 LNHDA, CDR2 SQIVND (reference sequence). The ends were cut back, 5 bases at V and 4 bases at J, with 11 bases in the middle. The CDR3 DNA sequence: TGTGCCAGTAGTTCAGGCCCCCCAGAGACCCAGTACTTC. Protein product: CASSSGPPETQYF.

This chain links TRBV15 with TRBJ1-5; TRBD1 is a possible D gene (6 bases). This CDR3 has 14 residues. Germline CDR1 and CDR2: LNHNV and YYDKDF (reference sequence). V was shortened by 5 bases and J by 3 bases, with 11 bases between the two germline ends. The CDR3 here is CATSERQVNQPQHF. The CDR3 bases are TGTGCCACCAGCGAGAGACAGGTCAATCAGCCCCAGCATTTT.

V and J are TRBV28 and TRBJ2-3, with D possibly matching TRBD1 (7 bases). The CDR3 runs to 16 residues. Trimming took 2 bases from V and 4 from J, leaving 16 bases between them. CDR1 and CDR2 (germline): MDHEN, SYDVKM. Here the CDR3 DNA reads TGTGCCAGCAGTTTAAGGAGGGGGCTCCGACCAGATACGCAGTATTTT. Translating it yields CASSLRRGLRPDTQYF.

The V gene is TRBV19, the J gene TRBJ1-1, with TRBD1 matching 9 bases. CDR1 is LNHDA and CDR2 is SQIVND in the germline V gene (reference sequence). The trim removed 6 bases at V and 7 bases at J, leaving 9 bases unmatched. CDR3 length: 14 amino acids. CDR3 nucleotide sequence: TGTGCCAGTAGCCAGTTCCGGGACAGGGTTGAAGCTTTCTTT. Encoded protein: CASSQFRDRVEAFF.

V gene TRBV5-1 combines with J gene TRBJ2-1; D is unresolved. The CDR3 covers 16 residues. V was trimmed by 2 bases and J by 3 bases, leaving 15 bases between them. Per the germline V gene, CDR1 is SGHRS and CDR2 is YFSETQ. The CDR3 DNA reads as TGCGCCAGCAGCTTTAGCCTTCCCGTATTCTACAATGAGCAGTTCTTC. Its translation: CASSFSLPVFYNEQFF.

The chain uses TRBV27 and TRBJ2-1; TRBD2 matches at 7 bases. V was pared by 4 bases and J by 7 bases, with 16 bases of the junction left unmatched. The CDR3 runs 17 residues. Germline V lookup: CDR1 MNHEY, CDR2 SMNVEV (reference sequence). This CDR3 reads CASSSTFVGGSSNEQFF. The CDR3 nucleotides read TGTGCCAGCAGTTCGACCTTTGTGGGAGGGTCCTCGAATGAGCAGTTCTTC.